This TCR beta chain was retrieved from a study of T cell responses to AZD1222 COVID-19 vaccine. Broader study findings: Vaccine-associated CD4 TCRs ranged over spike, dominating at 160-218 and 743-854. Compared with day 0, the breadth and depth of the Spike-specific TCR repertoire rose significantly after two doses of AZD1222.

TCRdb keeps only in-frame clones here, not all; method: immunoSEQ multiplex PCR. The table shows 100,000 to 120,000 clones, with around 93% occurring only once. CDR1 is SGHRS and CDR2 is YFSETQ in the germline V gene. The length of the CDR3 is 15 residues. V gave up 0 bases and J gave up 0 bases, with 10 bases separating them. A remark on this clone: Its antigen is unidentified.

The specimen was peripheral blood, collected 28 days after the second AZD1222 dose. This TCR was recovered from an adult who received the AZD1222 COVID-19 vaccine. The chain uses TRBV5-1 and TRBJ2-7; D is possibly TRBD2 (6 bases). The CDR3 coding sequence is TGCGCCAGCAGCTTGGAGGACTACCTCTCCTACGAGCAGTACTTC. Its translation is CASSLEDYLSYEQYF.